This T cell receptor beta chain was observed in a study of cytomegalovirus exposure and HLA in healthy donors. The data were produced by immunoSEQ multiplex PCR, yet TCRdb's version contains in-frame clones alone and is incomplete. This table has 170,000 or so clones, 80% to 85% appearing once. V gave up 0 bases and J gave up 2 bases; unmatched junction bases: 7. The CDR3 has 18 amino acids. Germline loops: CDR1 SGHRS, CDR2 YFSETQ. V and J are TRBV5-1 and TRBJ2-6, with TRBD1 matching over 8 bases. The specimen sequenced was PBMCs. The sequence derives from a woman aged 18-29 years in good health and CMV-seropositive. CDR3 protein: CASSLGQGARTGANVLTF. CDR3 bases: TGCGCCAGCAGCTTGGGGCAGGGGGCTAGGACTGGGGCCAACGTCCTGACTTTC. The full variable domain, with the rest looked up from reference TRBV5-1 and TRBJ2-6, is KAGVTQTPRYLIKTRGQQVTLSCSPISGHRSVSWYQQTPGQGLQFLFEYFSETQRNKGNFPGRFSGRQFSNSRSEMNVSTLELGDSALYLCASSLGQGARTGANVLTFGAGSRLTVL.